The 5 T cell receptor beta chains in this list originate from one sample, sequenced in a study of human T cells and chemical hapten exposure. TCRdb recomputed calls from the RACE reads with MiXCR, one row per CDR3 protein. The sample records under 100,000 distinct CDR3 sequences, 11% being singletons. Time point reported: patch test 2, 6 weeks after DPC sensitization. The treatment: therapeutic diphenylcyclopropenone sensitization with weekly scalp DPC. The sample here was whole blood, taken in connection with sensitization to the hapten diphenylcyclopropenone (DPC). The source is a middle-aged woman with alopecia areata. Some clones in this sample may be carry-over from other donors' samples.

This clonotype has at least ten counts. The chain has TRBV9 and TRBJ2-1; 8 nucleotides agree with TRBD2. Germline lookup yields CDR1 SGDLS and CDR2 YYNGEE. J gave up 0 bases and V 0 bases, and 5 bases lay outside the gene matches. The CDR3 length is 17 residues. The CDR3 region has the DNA TGTGCCAGCAGCGTAGCAATAGCGGGGAGCTCCTACAATGAGCAGTTCTTC. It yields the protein CASSVAIAGSSYNEQFF.

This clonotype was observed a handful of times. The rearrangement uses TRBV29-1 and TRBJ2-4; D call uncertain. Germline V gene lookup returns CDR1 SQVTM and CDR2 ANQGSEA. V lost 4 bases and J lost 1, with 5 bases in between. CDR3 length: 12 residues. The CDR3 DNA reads TGCAGCGTTGTGGAGGCCAAAAACATTCAGTACTTC. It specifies CSVVEAKNIQYF.

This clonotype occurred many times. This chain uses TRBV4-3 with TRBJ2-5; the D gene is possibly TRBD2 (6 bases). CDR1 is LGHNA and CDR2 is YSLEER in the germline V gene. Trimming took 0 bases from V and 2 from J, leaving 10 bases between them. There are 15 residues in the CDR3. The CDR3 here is CASSQEGTLQETQYF. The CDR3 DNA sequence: TGCGCCAGCAGCCAAGAGGGGACTCTTCAAGAGACCCAGTACTTC.

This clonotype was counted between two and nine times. DNA of the CDR3: TGCGCCAGCAGCCAAGATGGGGGGGGCAACTATGGCTACACCTTC. Its translation: CASSQDGGGNYGYTF. This chain connects TRBV4-1 to TRBJ1-2; D is perhaps TRBD1 (6 bases). The CDR3 runs to 15 residues. Germline CDR1 and CDR2: MGHRA and YSYEKL. V lost 0 bases and J 2 bases, leaving 10 bases between the germline ends.

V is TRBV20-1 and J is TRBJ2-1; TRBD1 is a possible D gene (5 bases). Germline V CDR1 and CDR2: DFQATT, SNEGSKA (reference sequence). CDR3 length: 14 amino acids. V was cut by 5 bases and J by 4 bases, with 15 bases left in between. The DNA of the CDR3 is TGCAGTGCTTGTTTCACAGGACGGTACAATGAGCAGTTCTTC. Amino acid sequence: CSACFTGRYNEQFF.